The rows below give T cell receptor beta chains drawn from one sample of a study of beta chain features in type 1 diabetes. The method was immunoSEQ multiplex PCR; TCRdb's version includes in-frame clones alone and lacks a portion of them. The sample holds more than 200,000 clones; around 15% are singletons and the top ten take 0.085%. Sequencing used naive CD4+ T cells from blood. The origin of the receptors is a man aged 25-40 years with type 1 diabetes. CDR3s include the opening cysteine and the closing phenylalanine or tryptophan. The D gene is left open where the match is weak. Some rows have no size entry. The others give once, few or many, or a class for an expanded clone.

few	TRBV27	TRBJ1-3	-	TGTGCCAGCAGTCCCGGCCCGGGGTTGGCTGGAAACACCATATATTTT	CASSPGPGLAGNTIYF
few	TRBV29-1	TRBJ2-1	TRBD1	TGCAGCGTTCTCGGGACAGGGAACTACAATGAGCAGTTCTTC	CSVLGTGNYNEQFF
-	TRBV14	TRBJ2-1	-	TGTGCCAGCAGCCTCCTCACTAGCTCCTACAATGAGCAGTTCTTC	CASSLLTSSYNEQFF
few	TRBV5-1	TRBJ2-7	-	TGCGCCAGCACCCTGTATTTGGTCCGGAACTACGAGCAGTACTTC	CASTLYLVRNYEQYF
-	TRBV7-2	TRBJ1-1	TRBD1	TGTGCCAGCAGCTCCCGGGACAGGGGCGACACTGAAGCTTTCTTT	CASSSRDRGDTEAFF
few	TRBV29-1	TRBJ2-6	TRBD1	TGCAGCGCCGAGACAGGGCCTGGGGCCAACGTCCTGACTTTC	CSAETGPGANVLTF
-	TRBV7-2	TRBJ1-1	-	TGTGCCAGCAGCCCAACGGGGGTGAACACTGAAGCTTTCTTT	CASSPTGVNTEAFF
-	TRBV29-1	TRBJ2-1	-	TGCAGCGCGGAGATCGCGCCCCAGTTCTTC	CSAEIAPQFF
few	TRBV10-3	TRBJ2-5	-	TGTGCCACCACAGATCAGGAGACCCAGTACTTC	CATTDQETQYF
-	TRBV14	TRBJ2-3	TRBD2	TGTGCCAGCAGCCAAGATCTCGAGGCTAGCGGGATGGCTACGCAGTATTTT	CASSQDLEASGMATQYF
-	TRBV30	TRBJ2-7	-	TGTGCCTGGAGTGTAGGAGGGACAGCATCCTACGAGCAGTACTTC	CAWSVGGTASYEQYF
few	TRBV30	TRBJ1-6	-	TGTGCCTGGAGTGTTGTATCGATTGGGAATTCACCCCTCCACTTT	CAWSVVSIGNSPLHF
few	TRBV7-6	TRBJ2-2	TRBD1	TGTGCCAGCAGCCTCGACAGGGTACTCGGGGAGCTGTTTTTT	CASSLDRVLGELFF
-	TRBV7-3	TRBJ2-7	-	TGTGCCAGCAGGGTTAACAGGGAGTCCTACGAGCAGTACTTC	CASRVNRESYEQYF
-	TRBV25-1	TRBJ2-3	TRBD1	TGTGCCAGCAGTGGGACAGGGAGAGCAGATACGCAGTATTTT	CASSGTGRADTQYF
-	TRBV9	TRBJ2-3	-	TGTGCCAGCAGCGTAGGCCCAGGGGATACGCAGTATTTT	CASSVGPGDTQYF
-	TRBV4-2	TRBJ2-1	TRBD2	TGTGCCAGCGGTAGCGGGGGGACCTCCTACAATGAGCAGTTCTTC	CASGSGGTSYNEQFF
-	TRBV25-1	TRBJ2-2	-	TGTGCCAGCAGTGAATGGGCAAAGGAGACCGGGGAGCTGTTTTTT	CASSEWAKETGELFF
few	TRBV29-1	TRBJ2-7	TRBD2	TGCAGCGTTACGCCGGGGGGATCCTACGAGCAGTACTTC	CSVTPGGSYEQYF
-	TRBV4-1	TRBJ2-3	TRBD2	TGCGCCAGCAGCCCTTTAACTAGCGGAAGCACAGATACGCAGTATTTT	CASSPLTSGSTDTQYF
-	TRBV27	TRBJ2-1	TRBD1	TGTGCCAGCAGTTTAGGGACAGGGTACAATGAGCAGTTCTTC	CASSLGTGYNEQFF
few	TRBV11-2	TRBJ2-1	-	TGTGCCAGCAGCCCCGTCCGAAACTCCTACAATGAGCAGTTCTTC	CASSPVRNSYNEQFF
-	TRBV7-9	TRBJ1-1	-	TGTGCCACCGATCCCGGAGGATGGTCGAACACTGAAGCTTTCTTT	CATDPGGWSNTEAFF
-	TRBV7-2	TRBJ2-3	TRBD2	TGTGCCAGCAGCCAAAGCGGGATTAGCACAGATACGCAGTATTTT	CASSQSGISTDTQYF
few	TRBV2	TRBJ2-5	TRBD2	TGTGCCAGCACCCCGGGGGGTTGGGTTAGCGAGCCTCAAGAGACCCAGTACTTC	CASTPGGWVSEPQETQYF
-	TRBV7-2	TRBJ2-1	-	TGTGCCAGCAGCCCCGGCCCATATCGTGGTGGCAATGAGCAGTTCTTC	CASSPGPYRGGNEQFF
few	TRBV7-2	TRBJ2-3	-	TGTGCCAGCAGCTTAGGGTTCCAGGGAGATACGCAGTATTTT	CASSLGFQGDTQYF
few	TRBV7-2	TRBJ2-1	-	TGTGCCAGCAGCTTACAGCGCTCCTACAATGAGCAGTTCTTC	CASSLQRSYNEQFF
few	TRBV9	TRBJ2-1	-	TGTGCCAGCAGCGCAGCGGGGCAGGGGCACAATGAGCAGTTCTTC	CASSAAGQGHNEQFF
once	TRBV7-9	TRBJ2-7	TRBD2	TGTGCCAGCAGCCCTCGGGGACTAGCGGCTTACGAGCAGTACTTC	CASSPRGLAAYEQYF
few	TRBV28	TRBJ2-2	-	TGTGCCAGCAGTTTTTGGACAGCTGGGCCTGGGGAGCTGTTTTTT	CASSFWTAGPGELFF
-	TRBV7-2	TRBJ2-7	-	TGTGCCAGCAGCATCTACAGGGCCGGCGGCGAGCAGTACTTC	CASSIYRAGGEQYF
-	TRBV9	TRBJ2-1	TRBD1	TGTGCCAGCGCCCTCGGGGGACAGGGGGGAAATGAGCAGTTCTTC	CASALGGQGGNEQFF
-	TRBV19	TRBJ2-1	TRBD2	TGTGCCAGTAGTAACGTAAGGGAGGGTGAGCAGTTCTTC	CASSNVREGEQFF
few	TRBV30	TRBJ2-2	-	TGTGCCTGGAGTGTACTTGTTGAGGAGCTGTTTTTT	CAWSVLVEELFF
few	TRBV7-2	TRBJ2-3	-	TGTGCCAGCAGCTTAGGGGGGCGGGGCACAGATACGCAGTATTTT	CASSLGGRGTDTQYF
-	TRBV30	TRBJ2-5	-	TGTGCCTGGAGTGTTTGGACGATTGGGGAGACCCAGTACTTC	CAWSVWTIGETQYF
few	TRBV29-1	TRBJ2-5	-	TGCAGCGGTCGGCGGGACTTACAAGAGACCCAGTACTTC	CSGRRDLQETQYF
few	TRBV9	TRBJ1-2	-	TGTGCCAGCAGCCCCAGGAGCAGCAACCCCGCCTTACCTAACTATGGCTACACCTTC	CASSPRSSNPALPNYGYTF
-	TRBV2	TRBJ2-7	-	TGTGCCAGCAGAGGACGGGGCTACGAGCAGTACTTC	CASRGRGYEQYF
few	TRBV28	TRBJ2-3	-	TGTGCCAGCAGTTTATCCACAGATACGCAGTATTTT	CASSLSTDTQYF